Below, 11 T cell receptor beta chains from the same sample are listed, as sequenced in a study of memory CD4+ T cells and cytomegalovirus serostatus. Libraries were prepared by immunoSEQ multiplex PCR; TCRdb keeps only in-frame clonotypes and omits some of them. The profile shows about 75,000 clones, about 78% of them singletons. The sort gate was single viable CD3+CD4+CD8-CD45RO+ cells for memory CD4+ T cells. The sequenced sample consisted of memory CD4+ T cells from blood. All receptors come from an adult in good health and CMV-seropositive.

This chain joins TRBV6-1 and TRBJ1-4, with a tentative D call TRBD1 (5 bases). Germline V gene data show CDR1 as MNHNS and CDR2 as SASEGT. The CDR3 runs to 14 residues. Trimming pared 6 bases from V and 4 bases from J, leaving 12 bases between. The CDR3 region is CASRKGTYNEKLFF. CDR3 in DNA: TGTGCCAGCAGGAAGGGGACTTATAATGAAAAACTGTTTTTT.

The chain has TRBV10-2 and TRBJ1-2; D uncertain. The CDR3 length is 16 residues. From germline, CDR1 is WSHSY and CDR2 SAAADI. V lost 3 bases, J lost 4 bases, and 18 bases lay in between. The CDR3 DNA sequence: TGCGCCAGCAGTGACCCCGACGGAATCCGACTCTATGGCTACACCTTC. It translates to CASSDPDGIRLYGYTF.

The chain recombines TRBV27 with TRBJ1-2; D is ambiguous. This CDR3 has 15 residues. Trimming shortened V by 6 bases and J by 0 bases, and 14 bases separated the two germline ends. CDR1 is MNHEY, CDR2 SMNVEV, per germline (reference sequence). CDR3 bases: TGTGCCAGCAGAATTTCGGGGAATGCTAACTATGGCTACACCTTC. Translating gives CASRISGNANYGYTF.

The rearrangement links TRBV11-2 to TRBJ2-3, with 9 bases fitting TRBD2. CDR1 and CDR2 (germline): SGHAT, FQNNGV. CDR3 size: 15 residues. Trimming removed 1 base from V and 7 bases from J; junction bases left unmatched: 6. For the CDR3, the DNA is TGTGCCAGCAGCTTAGTAGCGGGAGTGGGATATACGCAGTATTTT. It codes for CASSLVAGVGYTQYF.

V is TRBV30 and J is TRBJ1-2; D may be TRBD1 (6 bases). The CDR3 spans 11 residues. Germline V gene data show CDR1 as GTSNPN and CDR2 as SVGIG (reference sequence). V lost 6 bases and J lost 8, with 13 bases in between. The CDR3 nucleotides are TGTGCCTGCAACAGGGTTGGAGGCTACACCTTC. Translated: CACNRVGGYTF.

CDR3 nucleotides: TGTGCCAGCAGCTTAGGTTTGGGATCACCCCTCCACTTT. Translated, it gives CASSLGLGSPLHF. The chain has TRBV5-4 and TRBJ1-6; D call uncertain. Trimming left V 2 bases short and J 10 bases short, with 10 bases between. Germline CDR1 SGHNT, CDR2 YYREEE (reference sequence). CDR3 size: 13 residues.

V and J are TRBV30 and TRBJ1-6, with no clear D. The V gene's germline CDR1 is GTSNPN and CDR2 SVGIG (reference sequence). V lost 1 base and J 2 bases, leaving 9 bases between the germline ends. This CDR3 is 15 amino acids long. The CDR3: CAWSDTYAYNSPLHF. In nucleotides, the CDR3 is TGTGCCTGGAGTGATACCTACGCCTATAATTCACCCCTCCACTTT.

The chain links TRBV12-5 to TRBJ2-1; either TRBD1 or TRBD2 may supply D (6 bases each). CDR1 and CDR2 from the germline V gene are LGHNT and FRNRAP. This CDR3 is 14 amino acids long. Trimming cost V 7 bases and J 7 bases, with 17 bases left between them. This CDR3 reads CASAGGQIPNEQFF. CDR3 bases: TGTGCTAGTGCCGGGGGACAAATCCCTAATGAGCAGTTCTTC.

V usage is TRBV2 and J usage is TRBJ2-7, with D uncertain. Germline CDR1 is SNHLY and CDR2 is FYNNEI. The CDR3 consists of 12 residues. Trimming removed 1 base from V and 4 bases from J, with 5 bases in between. Here the CDR3 reads CASSEGVYEQYV. CDR3 DNA sequence: TGTGCCAGCAGTGAAGGAGTGTACGAGCAGTACGTC.

This clone was seen just once. The rearrangement links TRBV2 to TRBJ1-1; TRBD1 is a possible D gene (5 bases). The CDR3 has 14 amino acids. With 4 bases removed from V and 4 bases from J, the gap between germline ends came to 13 bases. The germline CDR1 and CDR2 sequences are SNHLY and FYNNEI. CDR3 nucleotide sequence: TGTGCCAGCAGTGTTCAGGGTGGAAGCACTGAAGCTTTCTTT. Translation gives CASSVQGGSTEAFF.

This chain links TRBV4-2 with TRBJ2-3; TRBD2 aligns across 8 bases. CDR3 size: 15 residues. The junction had 2 bases not matched to a gene; V was cut back by 1 base and J by 2 bases. Germline V gene lookup returns CDR1 LGHNA and CDR2 YNFKEQ. This chain's CDR3 is CASSQVAGLTDTQYF. CDR3 coding DNA: TGTGCCAGCAGCCAAGTAGCGGGGCTCACAGATACGCAGTATTTT.